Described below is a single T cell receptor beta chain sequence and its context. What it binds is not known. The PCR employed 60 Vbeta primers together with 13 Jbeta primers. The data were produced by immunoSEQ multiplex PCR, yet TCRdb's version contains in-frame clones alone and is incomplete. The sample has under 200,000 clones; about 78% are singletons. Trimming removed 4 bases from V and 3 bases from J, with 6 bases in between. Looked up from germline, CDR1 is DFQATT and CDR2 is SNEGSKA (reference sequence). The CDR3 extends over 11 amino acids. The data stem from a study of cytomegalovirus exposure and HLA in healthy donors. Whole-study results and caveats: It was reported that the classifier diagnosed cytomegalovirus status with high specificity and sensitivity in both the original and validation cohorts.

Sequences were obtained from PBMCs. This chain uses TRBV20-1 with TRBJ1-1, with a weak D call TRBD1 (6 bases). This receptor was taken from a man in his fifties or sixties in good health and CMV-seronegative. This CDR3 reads CSATGDTEAFF. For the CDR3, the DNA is TGCAGTGCTACAGGGGACACTGAAGCTTTCTTT.